The clone carrying this T cell receptor (beta chain) was observed at least ten times. Its antigen is currently unknown. This sample's TCRbeta library carried unique molecular identifier barcodes. Each CDR3 protein is one row after TCRdb ran MiXCR on the PCR reads. The table has almost 500,000 distinct CDR3 sequences, roughly 10% seen once. The source of the sample is a study of T-cell reconstitution after alpha-beta-depleted transplantation in children. Study-wide results and caveats: The study traced high day-60 TCRbeta diversity in some patients to surviving recipient T cells and thymic progenitors. T-cell counts and diversity at one year post-transplant came mainly from newly produced T cells. It was reported that alpha-beta T cells came from several hundred expanded graft clones (about two months after transplant).

The sequenced sample was PBMCs, obtained before TCRalphabeta/CD19-depleted stem cell transplant. The TCR sequence derives from a child aged 2 to 9 with inherited bone marrow failure, due to receive a stem cell transplant.

The CDR3 loop is CAWSAPGLVSYNEQFF. CDR3 nucleotides: TGTGCCTGGAGCGCACCGGGACTAGTCTCCTACAATGAGCAGTTCTTC. This chain links TRBV30 with TRBJ2-1; 8 bases align to TRBD2. Trimming at V came to 3 bases and at J to 0 bases, leaving 7 bases not matched to a gene. CDR3 length equals 16 residues. Germline CDR1 reads GTSNPN; CDR2 reads SVGIG (reference sequence).